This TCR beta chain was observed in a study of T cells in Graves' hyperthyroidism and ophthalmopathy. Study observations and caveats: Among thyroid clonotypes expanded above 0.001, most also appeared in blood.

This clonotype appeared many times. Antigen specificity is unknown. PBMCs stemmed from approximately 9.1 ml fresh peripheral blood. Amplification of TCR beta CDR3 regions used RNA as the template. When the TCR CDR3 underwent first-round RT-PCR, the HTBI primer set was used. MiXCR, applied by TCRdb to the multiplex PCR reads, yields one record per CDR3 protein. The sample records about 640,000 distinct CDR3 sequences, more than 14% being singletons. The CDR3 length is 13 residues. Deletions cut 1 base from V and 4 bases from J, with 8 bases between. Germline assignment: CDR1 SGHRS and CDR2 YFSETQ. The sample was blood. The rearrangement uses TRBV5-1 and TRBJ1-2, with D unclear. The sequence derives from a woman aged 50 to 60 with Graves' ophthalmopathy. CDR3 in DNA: TGCGCCAGCAGCTTGAACGGAATCTATGGCTACACCTTC. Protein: CASSLNGIYGYTF.